The clone carrying this T cell receptor beta chain was seen just once. Its cognate antigen is unknown. This record comes from a study of immune evolution from preneoplasia to lung adenocarcinoma. Findings of the study overall: Normal lung had the highest top T cell clone frequencies. Later-stage lesions appeared to have more T cells, more diversity, less clonality.

Resections took place in Japan or China from 2014 to 2017. Each case's diagnosis was confirmed by two pathologists on H&E. The CDR3 consists of 15 residues. Germline-derived CDR1 and CDR2 are MNHEY and SVGAGI. V was trimmed by 6 bases and J by 2 bases, leaving 14 bases between them. Libraries were prepared by immunoSEQ multiplex PCR; TCRdb keeps only in-frame clonotypes and omits some of them. The sample consists of roughly 40,000 clones, 74% of them appearing once. The chain joins TRBV6-5 to TRBJ2-1; maybe TRBD2 (7 bases). Sequenced input: FFPE invasive lung adenocarcinoma tissue. The sequence derives from a person aged 55 to 69 with lung adenocarcinoma. The CDR3 sequence: CASRGAGAAYNEQFF. CDR3 bases: TGTGCCAGCAGGGGGGCGGGAGCGGCCTACAATGAGCAGTTCTTC.